One sample yielded the 23 T cell receptor beta chains listed below, sequenced in a study of T cells in Graves' hyperthyroidism and ophthalmopathy. Amplification yielded TCR beta CDR3 regions, with RNA transcripts as the source. A first-round RT-PCR of the TCR CDR3 used the HTBI primer set. TCRdb reprocessed the multiplex PCR reads via MiXCR and lists one record per CDR3 protein. The top ten hold 28% of the sample, which has 200,000 to 250,000 distinct CDR3 sequences, roughly 15% seen once. The specimen was blood. These receptor sequences come from a woman under 30 with Graves' ophthalmopathy.

At least ten counts were recorded for this clonotype. V is TRBV2 and J is TRBJ2-1; TRBD1 might be the D (6 bases). CDR3 length equals 15 residues. Trimming stripped 7 bases from V and 8 bases from J, with 21 bases between. Germline CDR1 reads SNHLY; CDR2 reads FYNNEI. The CDR3 loop reads CASTSTRTANDEQFF. The DNA of the CDR3 is TGTGCCAGCACGTCAACCCGGACAGCTAACGATGAGCAGTTCTTC. The full variable domain, completed using reference TRBV2 and TRBJ2-1, is EPEVTQTPSHQVTQMGQEVILRCVPISNHLYFYWYRQILGQKVEFLVSFYNNEISEKSEIFDDQFSVERPDGSNFTLKIRSTKLEDSAMYFCASTSTRTANDEQFFGPGTRLTVL.

This clonotype was counted many times. The chain uses TRBV5-6 and TRBJ2-1; TRBD2 aligns across 11 bases. This CDR3 is 16 amino acids long. With 1 base clipped from V and 1 base from J, the junction kept 1 base outside the gene matches. Germline CDR1 reads SGHDT; CDR2 reads YYEEEE. The CDR3: CASSLTSGRSYNEQFF. DNA for the CDR3: TGTGCCAGCAGCTTGACTAGCGGGAGATCCTACAATGAGCAGTTCTTC.

Many counts were recorded for this clonotype. The chain combines TRBV3-1 with TRBJ2-2, with 9 bases lining up with TRBD2. The junction had 4 bases not matched to a gene; V was cut back by 1 base and J by 4 bases. The germline gives CDR1 LGHDT, CDR2 YNNKEL (reference sequence). The CDR3 loop spans 16 amino acids. The CDR3 sequence is CASSQGLAASTGELFF. The DNA for the CDR3 is TGTGCCAGCAGCCAAGGACTAGCGGCAAGCACCGGGGAGCTGTTTTTT.

This clonotype has a count of ten or more. This chain links TRBV29-1 with TRBJ2-5, with 8 positions matching TRBD1. Trimming removed 4 bases from V and 5 bases from J; junction bases left unmatched: 6. Germline V gene sequence: CDR1 SQVTM, CDR2 ANQGSEA. This CDR3 is 13 amino acids long. The CDR3 sequence: CSVATGAVETQYF. The CDR3 coding sequence is TGCAGCGTTGCGACAGGGGCGGTGGAGACCCAGTACTTC. Filled out from reference TRBV29-1 and TRBJ2-5, the complete variable domain reads SAVISQKPSRDICQRGTSLTIQCQVDSQVTMMFWYRQQPGQSLTLIATANQGSEATYESGFVIDKFPISRPNLTFSTLTVSNMSPEDSSIYLCSVATGAVETQYFGPGTRLLVL.

This clonotype was counted ten times or more. The J gene is TRBJ1-1, the V gene TRBV7-8; D perhaps matches TRBD1 (5 bases). The CDR3 is 14 amino acids. CDR1 and CDR2 from the germline V gene are SGHVS and FQNEAQ. V was trimmed by 5 bases and J by 0 bases, leaving 10 bases between them. The DNA for the CDR3 is TGTGCCAGCAGCATGGGACCGCTGAACACTGAAGCTTTCTTT. Translating it yields CASSMGPLNTEAFF.

This sequence joins TRBV7-6 and TRBJ2-5; possibly TRBD1 for D (5 bases). Trimming shortened V by 1 base and J by 1 base, and 10 bases separated the two germline ends. CDR1 and CDR2 (germline): SGHVS, FNYEAQ. This CDR3 is built from 15 residues. CDR3: CASSLDLTAQETQYF. The CDR3 DNA sequence: TGTGCCAGCAGCTTAGACCTGACAGCCCAAGAGACCCAGTACTTC.

Ten or more counts support this clonotype. The chain uses TRBV20-1 and TRBJ2-1; 9 bases are a match to TRBD1. Trimming at V came to 6 bases and at J to 9 bases, leaving 9 bases not matched to a gene. Germline V lookup: CDR1 DFQATT, CDR2 SNEGSKA (reference sequence). This CDR3 is 13 amino acids long. This CDR3 reads CSAQGQGPPEQFF. The CDR3 bases are TGCAGTGCCCAGGGACAGGGACCACCTGAGCAGTTCTTC.

This clonotype was observed a single time. This clone may be a read error of a much larger clone one base away. The chain recombines TRBV20-1 with TRBJ1-2, with 10 bases fitting TRBD1. Germline V gene data show CDR1 as DFQATT and CDR2 as SNEGSKA (reference sequence). The CDR3 has 12 amino acids. V shed 5 bases and J 6 bases; nucleotides not matched to a gene: 3. This CDR3 reads CSAGQGVDGYTF. In DNA, the CDR3 is TGCAGTGCTGGACAGGGGGTTGATGGCTACACCTTC.

This clonotype was counted only a few times. V is TRBV7-9 and J is TRBJ1-1; 9 bases agree with TRBD1. The germline V gene has CDR1 SEHNR and CDR2 FQNEAQ (reference sequence). J lost 2 bases, V lost 3 bases, and 4 bases had no gene match. The CDR3 consists of 15 residues. The CDR3 DNA reads TGTGCCAGCAGCTTGGGGACAGGGACTAACACTGAAGCTTTCTTT. Its protein is CASSLGTGTNTEAFF.

This clonotype was counted a few times. A much larger clone differs by one base, so this may be a read error. The chain recombines TRBV9 with TRBJ2-3, with D unresolved. V lost 4 bases and J lost 2, with 5 bases in between. Germline V gives CDR1 SGDLS, CDR2 YYNGEE. The CDR3 length is 12 residues. Here the CDR3 DNA reads TGTGCCAGCAGCCGAACCACAGATACGCAGTATTTT. Translated, it gives CASSRTTDTQYF.

Turning to this clonotype: A single base separates this from a much larger clone, so it may be a read error. The chain links TRBV10-3 to TRBJ2-4; possibly TRBD1 for D (6 bases). Germline V lookup: CDR1 ENHRY, CDR2 SYGVKD. The CDR3 totals 15 residues. Trimming took off 6 bases at V and 1 base at J, with 13 bases between the two ends. CDR3 nucleotide sequence: TGTGCCATCAGCGTGTACAGGGTGGCCAAAAACATTCAGTACTTC. This codes for CAISVYRVAKNIQYF.

This clonotype was seen at least ten times. This chain uses TRBV6-2 or TRBV6-3 with TRBJ2-7; no clear D gene. The V gene lost 10 bases and the J gene lost 2 bases, with 18 bases spanning the gap. This CDR3 is 14 amino acids long. Germline CDR1 MNHEY, CDR2 SVGEGT. Here the CDR3 DNA reads TGTGCCATCAAAGAGGCAGGAACCACCTACGAGCAGTACTTC. Its protein is CAIKEAGTTYEQYF.

This clonotype was observed at least ten times. This chain links TRBV28 with TRBJ1-2; TRBD1 might be the D (6 bases). There are 15 residues in the CDR3. The germline V gene encodes CDR1 MDHEN and CDR2 SYDVKM. V lost 2 bases to trimming and J lost 2 bases, with 12 bases between them. CDR3 nucleotide sequence: TGTGCCAGCAGTTTAGGGACACCTCCCAACTATGGCTACACCTTC. Its protein is CASSLGTPPNYGYTF.

Of note for this clonotype: At one of its ends the junction is not consistent with the germline gene, which may arise from a read error. V usage is TRBV11-2 and J usage is TRBJ2-1; TRBD2 might be the D (6 bases). The CDR3 contains 14 residues. The germline V gene encodes CDR1 SGHAT and CDR2 FQNNGV. CDR3 loop: CASSPGARFNEKYF. The CDR3 DNA reads as TGTGCCAGCAGTCCGGGAGCGAGGTTCAATGAGAAGTACTTC.

This clonotype was seen repeatedly, ten times or more. The chain links TRBV7-2 to TRBJ1-5; 7 nucleotides align to TRBD1. The CDR3 totals 13 residues. Germline V gives CDR1 SGHTA, CDR2 FQGNSA. After removal of 5 bases from V and 5 bases from J, the junction contained 3 bases not matched to a gene. In nucleotides, the CDR3 is TGTGCCAGCAGCACACAGGGGTATCAGCCCCAGCATTTT. This gives the protein CASSTQGYQPQHF.

A remark on this clonotype: A much more abundant neighbour one base away suggests this may be a read error. V gene TRBV30 combines with J gene TRBJ2-7, with 8 bases that match TRBD1. The CDR3 runs 16 residues. Germline CDR1 GTSNPN, CDR2 SVGIG (reference sequence). CDR3 nucleotide sequence: TGTGCCTGGAGTTTCTCCACAGGGGGAAAAACCTACGAGCAGCACTTC. Its translation is CAWSFSTGGKTYEQHF.

This clonotype was recorded many times. The rearrangement uses TRBV24-1 and TRBJ2-1; D ambiguous. The germline V gene has CDR1 KGHDR and CDR2 SFDVKD. The CDR3 contains 15 residues. Trimming removed 1 base from V and 3 bases from J, with 9 bases in between. CDR3 loop: CATSDFRLGYNEQFF. The DNA for the CDR3 is TGTGCCACCAGTGATTTCCGCCTCGGCTACAATGAGCAGTTCTTC.

This clonotype has at least ten counts. The CDR3 loop is CASAGQGKSTWEAFF. The CDR3 nucleotides are TGTGCCAGCGCGGGACAGGGGAAGAGTACTTGGGAAGCTTTCTTT. The chain has TRBV6-1 and TRBJ1-1, with 10 bases aligning to TRBD1. V lost 8 bases to trimming and J lost 8 bases; unmatched junction nucleotides: 14. From germline, CDR1 is MNHNS and CDR2 SASEGT. CDR3 size: 15 residues.

In its sample, this clonotype was seen many times. This chain joins TRBV18 and TRBJ2-2, with D unresolved. The CDR3 has 12 residues. V lost 0 bases, J lost 5 bases, and 1 base lay in between. Per germline, CDR1 KGHSH and CDR2 LQKENI. CDR3 in amino acids: CASSPPTGELFF. The CDR3 DNA sequence: TGTGCCAGCTCACCACCTACCGGGGAGCTGTTTTTT.

This clonotype was seen ten or more times. This chain joins TRBV30 and TRBJ1-2; D is ambiguous. The CDR3 length is 12 residues. CDR1 GTSNPN and CDR2 SVGIG come from the germline V gene (reference sequence). V was pared by 6 bases and J by 0 bases, with 8 bases between. The CDR3 region is CACTVSNYGYTF. The CDR3 region has the DNA TGTGCCTGTACGGTTTCTAACTATGGCTACACCTTC. Full variable domain (outside the CDR3, taken from reference TRBV30 and TRBJ1-2): SQTIHQWPATLVQPVGSPLSLECTVEGTSNPNLYWYRQAAGRGLQLLFYSVGIGQISSEVPQNLSASRPQDRQFILSSKKLLLSDSGFYLCACTVSNYGYTFGSGTRLTVV.

This clonotype was recorded many times. V and J are TRBV9 and TRBJ1-6; D is ambiguous. Trimming stripped 2 bases from V and 6 bases from J, with 6 bases between. This CDR3 region has 13 residues. Germline assignment: CDR1 SGDLS and CDR2 YYNGEE. For the CDR3, the DNA is TGTGCCAGCAGCGTGAATTTTAATTCACCCCTCCACTTT. It encodes CASSVNFNSPLHF.

This clonotype has at least ten counts. CDR3 bases: TGTGCCAGCAGCGACCTCCACGAGCAGTACTTC. Translation: CASSDLHEQYF. The chain couples TRBV6-1 to TRBJ2-7; D uncertain. Trimming left V 6 bases short and J 5 bases short, with 8 bases between. CDR1 MNHNS and CDR2 SASEGT come from the germline V gene. The CDR3 loop spans 11 amino acids.

This clonotype has just a few counts. The chain is built from TRBV4-3 and TRBJ2-5; D may be TRBD1 (5 bases). Germline CDR1 and CDR2: LGHNA and YSLEER. The length of the CDR3 is 16 residues. V lost 3 bases to trimming and J lost 0 bases, with 14 bases between them. CDR3 sequence reads: CASSQQPRANQETQYF. The CDR3 DNA reads as TGCGCCAGCAGCCAGCAACCCAGGGCTAACCAAGAGACCCAGTACTTC.